These 3 T cell receptor beta chains were sequenced from one sample in a study of T-cell reconstitution after alpha-beta-depleted transplantation in children. Preparation of the TCRbeta library involved a method that used unique molecular identifiers. From the PCR reads, TCRdb called clonotypes with MiXCR, one entry per CDR3 protein. The sample has about 190,000 distinct CDR3 sequences; 11% are singletons. The sample in question was PBMCs, obtained before TCRalphabeta/CD19-depleted stem cell transplant. The receptors stem from a boy aged 2 to 10 with acute myeloid leukemia, due to receive a stem cell transplant.

This clonotype was seen ten or more times. The chain combines TRBV10-3 with TRBJ2-1; 11 bases line up with TRBD2. CDR3 length: 15 amino acids. Per the germline V gene, CDR1 is ENHRY and CDR2 is SYGVKD. J was trimmed by 7 bases and V by 6 bases; bases with no gene match: 8. The CDR3 sequence: CAISIGLAGSNEQFF. The CDR3 region has the DNA TGTGCCATCAGCATCGGACTAGCGGGTAGTAATGAGCAGTTCTTC.

This clonotype was counted many times. The chain employs TRBV24-1 and TRBJ2-3, with 9 bases aligning to TRBD2. Germline lookup yields CDR1 KGHDR and CDR2 SFDVKD. The CDR3 sequence is 19 residues long. Unmatched junction bases numbered 14, after V lost 3 bases and J lost 2 bases. This chain's CDR3 is CATSDTRGSGGHNTDTQYF. The CDR3 bases are TGTGCCACCAGTGATACCCGAGGTAGCGGGGGACATAACACAGATACGCAGTATTTT.

The V and J genes are TRBV5-4 and TRBJ1-2; D uncertain. Trimming took off 0 bases at V and 4 bases at J, with 13 bases between the two ends. The CDR3 has 15 amino acids. CDR1 and CDR2 (germline): SGHNT, YYREEE (reference sequence). The CDR3 region is CASSLEAAEGYGYTF. CDR3 bases: TGTGCCAGCAGCTTGGAGGCCGCCGAGGGCTATGGCTACACCTTC.